This entry describes one T cell receptor beta chain. Only a few counts were recorded for this clonotype. Its specific antigen is unknown. No much larger clonotype is one base removed from it; base qualities were not supplied. The entry originates in a study of blood T cells in healthy people across ages (dated by TCRdb to between 2015 and 2016). Context from the whole study: In model experiments, template switching captured about one uniquely barcoded TCR beta cDNA molecule for every two T cells. The donors were split into four age groups: young (average 16 years), middle-aged (roughly 42), aged (over 55) and long-lived (over 75). The study analyzed two additional independent replicas of 1 million unique cDNA reads from the same blood draw for two donors, one aged 18 to 29 and one aged 80 or older. Donors of different ages were randomly distributed across sequencing lanes to avoid experimental bias. To track age-related changes in TCR beta repertoire diversity, the study relied on deep sequencing normalized with unique cDNA molecular identifiers.

Broader findings and caveats from the paper: Compared with the aged group, the long-lived group had more naive CD4+ T cells, fewer expanded clones and increased TCR diversity, a pattern suggesting age selection. As age increased, observed TCR beta diversity per million T cells dropped in a roughly linear way, and a significant reduction was already evident by age approximately 40. Conclusive comparison of naive and antigen-experienced compartments was prevented by the profiling of bulk unsorted PBMCs. Because donor CMV infection status was unknown, age-related changes in expanded clonotypes were potentially confounded. Estimates of total diversity based on one million sequenced T cells were regarded as lower bounds and as underestimates. There was a strong correlation between observed TCR beta diversity and the percentage of naive T cells measured by flow cytometry.

The method behind the library was 5' RACE. Sequencing was carried out with an Illumina HiSeq 2500. A second PCR of 7 to 11 cycles was performed with a sample-barcoded 5' primer and a J-beta primer mix. A unique molecular identifier was introduced onto each TCR beta cDNA molecule by a template-switch 5' adaptor carrying 12 random nucleotides. At least 2.5 million CDR3-containing paired-end reads were obtained from each sample. The Mint cDNA synthesis kit, primed by a TRBC-specific oligonucleotide, was used to synthesize first-strand cDNA from all RNA. All cDNA was treated with uracil-DNA glycosylase and then went through a first 18-cycle PCR with the universal primers M1SS and BC2_uni_R. On the authors' methods: Each sample was normalized by randomly selecting 1 million high-quality reads, each carrying a distinct molecular identifier. Reads with shared molecular identifiers were discarded instead of being binned into consensus sequences. MiTCR, run with a Q25 quality threshold and the strictest error-elimination algorithm, handled CDR3 identification, clonotype clustering and error correction. A nonparametric unseen species model with Euler transformation was used to estimate a lower bound on total TCR beta diversity. The public reads were run again by TCRdb, first through fastp at Q25 and then through MiXCR, and only productive beta chains were kept. CDR3 protein duplicates are merged, each entry listing the most common genes and DNA. Here the V and J calls rest on TCRdb's processing, not on the authors' analysis. This sample is represented by about 630,000 distinct CDR3 sequences; around 21% of them were singletons. Approximately 3.7% of the sample belongs to the ten largest clones.

The roughly 37 donors, aged about 6 to 90 years, were systemically healthy Caucasian individuals from Russia. Roughly 10 milliliters of peripheral blood were drawn from each donor into EDTA-treated Vacutainer tubes. PBMCs were isolated by Ficoll-Paque density-gradient centrifugation, with at least 7 million obtained per sample. Total RNA was extracted from PBMCs with Trizol reagent, with at least 6 micrograms obtained per sample. Naive CD45RAhigh/CD27high T cell percentages were measured by flow cytometry on a PBMC aliquot from every donor. Clipping removes 7 bases from V and 5 bases from J, with 8 as the unmatched junction base count. The CDR3 spans 12 residues, from the cysteine through the phenylalanine. Only the CDR3 region is kept as DNA, spanning 36 bases read in frame from base 1. As encoded in the germline V gene (reference sequence), CDR1 is DFQATT while CDR2 is SNEGSKA.

The material sequenced was blood. The TCR was taken from an older man in good health. The sequence links TRBV20-1 to TRBJ2-7, and TRBD1 matches 7 of the central bases. The CDR3 has the sequence CSGGRQGDEQYF. DNA sequence: TGCAGTGGAGGAAGGCAGGGGGACGAGCAGTACTTC.